This T cell receptor beta chain was observed in a study of T cells after yellow fever vaccination. TCRdb itself ran the 5' RACE reads through MiXCR, one entry per CDR3 protein. Here the sample spans about 350,000 distinct CDR3 sequences, about 4% being singletons. Germline lookup yields CDR1 DFQATT and CDR2 SNEGSKA (reference sequence). Trimming took 6 bases from V and 5 from J; bases not matched to a gene: 12. This CDR3 region has 15 residues. At least ten counts were recorded for this clonotype. Its antigen is undetermined. Study-wide points: The CD4 and CD8 compartments had a small share of their clonotypes in common. Though it reached lower strength, the secondary response hit its peak faster, day 5 versus 15.

This specimen consisted of PBMCs, obtained 5 days after the yellow fever booster vaccination. The gene calls are TRBV20-1 and TRBJ2-7; 11 bases line up with TRBD2. The clonotype comes from a man aged 18 to 35 who received the YFV17D yellow fever vaccine. The CDR3 protein is CSALSPLAGGNEQYF. CDR3 in DNA: TGCAGTGCCCTAAGCCCCTTAGCGGGGGGGAACGAGCAGTACTTC.